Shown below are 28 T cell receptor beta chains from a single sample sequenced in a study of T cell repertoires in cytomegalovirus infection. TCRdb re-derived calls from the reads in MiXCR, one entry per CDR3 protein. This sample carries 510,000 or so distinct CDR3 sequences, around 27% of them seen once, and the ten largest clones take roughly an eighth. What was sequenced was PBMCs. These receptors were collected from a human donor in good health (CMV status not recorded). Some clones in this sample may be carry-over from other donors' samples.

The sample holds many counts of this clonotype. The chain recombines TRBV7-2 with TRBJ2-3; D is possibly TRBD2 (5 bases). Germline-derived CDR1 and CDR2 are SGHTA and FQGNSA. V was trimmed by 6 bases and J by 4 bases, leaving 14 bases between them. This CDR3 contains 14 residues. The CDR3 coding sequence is TGTGCCAGCAGTCGAGGGTGGGCAGCAGATACGCAGTATTTT. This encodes CASSRGWAADTQYF.

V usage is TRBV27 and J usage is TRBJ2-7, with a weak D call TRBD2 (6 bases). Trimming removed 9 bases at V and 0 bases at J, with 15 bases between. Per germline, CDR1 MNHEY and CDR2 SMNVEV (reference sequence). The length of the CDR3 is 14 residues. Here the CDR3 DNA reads TGTGCCAGTTGGCGACGGCGGGACTCCTACGAGCAGTACTTC. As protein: CASWRRRDSYEQYF.

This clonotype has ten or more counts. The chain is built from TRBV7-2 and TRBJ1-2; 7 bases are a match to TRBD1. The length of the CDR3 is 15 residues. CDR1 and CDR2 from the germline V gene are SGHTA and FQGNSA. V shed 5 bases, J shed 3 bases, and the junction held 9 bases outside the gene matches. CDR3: CASSVMTGTDYGYTF. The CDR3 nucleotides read TGTGCCAGCAGCGTTATGACAGGGACCGACTATGGCTACACCTTC.

CDR3 sequence: CASSYVRGVGQPQHF. The CDR3 nucleotides read TGTGCCAGCAGTTACGTCCGGGGGGTTGGGCAGCCCCAGCATTTT. This sequence joins TRBV6-6 and TRBJ1-5; perhaps TRBD1 as D (5 bases). Germline values: CDR1 MNHNY, CDR2 SVGAGI (reference sequence). V was clipped by 2 bases and J by 7 bases, with 15 bases between them. The CDR3 loop spans 15 amino acids.

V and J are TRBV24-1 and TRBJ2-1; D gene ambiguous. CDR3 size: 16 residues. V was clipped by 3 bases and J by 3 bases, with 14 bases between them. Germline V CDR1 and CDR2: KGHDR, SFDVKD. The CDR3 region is CATSDPGPRSYNEQFF. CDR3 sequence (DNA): TGTGCCACCAGTGATCCCGGGCCGAGGAGCTACAATGAGCAGTTCTTC.

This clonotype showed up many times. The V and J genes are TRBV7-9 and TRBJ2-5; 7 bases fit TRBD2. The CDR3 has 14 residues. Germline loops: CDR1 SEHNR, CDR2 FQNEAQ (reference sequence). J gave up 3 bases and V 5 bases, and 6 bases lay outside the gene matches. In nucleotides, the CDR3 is TGTGCCAGCAGCCTGCGGGCGGGGGAAGAGACCCAGTACTTC. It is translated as CASSLRAGEETQYF.

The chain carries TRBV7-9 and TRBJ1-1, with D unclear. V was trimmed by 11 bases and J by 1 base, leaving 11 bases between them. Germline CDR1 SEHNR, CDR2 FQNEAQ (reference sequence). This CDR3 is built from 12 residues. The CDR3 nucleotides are TGTGCCTCAGCAAATCCGAACACTGAAGCTTTCTTT. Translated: CASANPNTEAFF.

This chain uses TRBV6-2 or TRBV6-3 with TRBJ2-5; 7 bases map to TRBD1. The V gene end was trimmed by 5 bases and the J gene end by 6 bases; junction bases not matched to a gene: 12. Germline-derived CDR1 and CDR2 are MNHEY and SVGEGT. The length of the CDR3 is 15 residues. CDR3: CASSIDRARLKTQYF. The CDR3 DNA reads TGTGCCAGCAGTATTGACAGGGCGAGGTTGAAGACCCAGTACTTC.

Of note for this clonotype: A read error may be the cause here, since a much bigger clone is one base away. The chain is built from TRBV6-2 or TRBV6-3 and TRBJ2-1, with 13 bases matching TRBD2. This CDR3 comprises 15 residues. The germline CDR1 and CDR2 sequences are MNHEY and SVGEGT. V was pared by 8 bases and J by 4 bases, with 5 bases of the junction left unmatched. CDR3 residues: CASDLGLAGYNEQFF. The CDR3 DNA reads TGTGCCAGCGATCTGGGACTAGCGGGATACAATGAGCAGTTCTTC.

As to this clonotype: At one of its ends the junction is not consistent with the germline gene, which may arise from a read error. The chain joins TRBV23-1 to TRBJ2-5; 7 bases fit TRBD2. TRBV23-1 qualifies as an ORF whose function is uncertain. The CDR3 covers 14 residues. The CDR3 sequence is CASSQTRESESQYF. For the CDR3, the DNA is TGCGCCAGCAGTCAGACGCGGGAGTCAGAGTCCCAGTACTTC.

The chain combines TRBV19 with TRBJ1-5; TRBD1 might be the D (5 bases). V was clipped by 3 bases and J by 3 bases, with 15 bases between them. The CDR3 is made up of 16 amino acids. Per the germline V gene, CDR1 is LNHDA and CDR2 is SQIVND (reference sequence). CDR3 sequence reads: CASSIQIRGNNQPQHF. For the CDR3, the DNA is TGTGCCAGTAGTATTCAGATCCGGGGCAACAATCAGCCCCAGCATTTT.

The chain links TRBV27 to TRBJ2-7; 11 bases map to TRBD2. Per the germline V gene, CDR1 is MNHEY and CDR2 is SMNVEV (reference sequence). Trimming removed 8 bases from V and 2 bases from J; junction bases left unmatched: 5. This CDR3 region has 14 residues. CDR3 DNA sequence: TGTGCCAGCCGACGACTAGCGGGACCCTACGAGCAGTACTTC. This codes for CASRRLAGPYEQYF.

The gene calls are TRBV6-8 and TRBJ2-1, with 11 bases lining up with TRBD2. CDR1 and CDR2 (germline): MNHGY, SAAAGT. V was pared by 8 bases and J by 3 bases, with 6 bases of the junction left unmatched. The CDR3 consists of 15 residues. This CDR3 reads CASAQGTSGYNEQFF. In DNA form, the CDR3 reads TGTGCCAGCGCCCAAGGGACTAGCGGCTACAATGAGCAGTTCTTC.

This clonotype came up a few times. The CDR3 sequence is CATSDRLAGKYNEQFF. For the CDR3, the DNA is TGTGCCACCAGTGATCGACTAGCGGGGAAATACAATGAGCAGTTCTTC. The chain is built from TRBV24-1 and TRBJ2-1; 11 nucleotides line up with TRBD2. The ends lost 3 bases at V and 4 bases at J; junction bases unmatched: 4. CDR1 is KGHDR and CDR2 is SFDVKD in the germline V gene. This CDR3 is 16 amino acids long.

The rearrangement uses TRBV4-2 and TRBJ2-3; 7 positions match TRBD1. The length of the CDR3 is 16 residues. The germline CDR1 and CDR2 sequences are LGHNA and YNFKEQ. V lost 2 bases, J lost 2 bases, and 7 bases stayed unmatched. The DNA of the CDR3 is TGTGCCAGCAGCCAACGGGCCACAGGGGCCACAGATACGCAGTATTTT. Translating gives CASSQRATGATDTQYF.

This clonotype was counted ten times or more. The CDR3: CASSTGYPTYEQYF. DNA of the CDR3: TGTGCCAGCAGCACAGGGTATCCGACCTACGAGCAGTACTTC. This chain joins TRBV12-3 or TRBV12-4 and TRBJ2-7; D possibly corresponds to TRBD1 (6 bases). This CDR3 region has 14 residues. V was shortened by 6 bases and J by 2 bases, with 14 bases between the two germline ends.

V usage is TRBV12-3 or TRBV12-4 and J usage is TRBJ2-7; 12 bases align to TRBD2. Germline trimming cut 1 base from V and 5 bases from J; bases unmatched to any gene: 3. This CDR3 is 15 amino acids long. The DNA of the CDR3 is TGTGCCAGCAGTTTAGTGACTAGCGGGAGTCACGAGCAGTACTTC. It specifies CASSLVTSGSHEQYF.

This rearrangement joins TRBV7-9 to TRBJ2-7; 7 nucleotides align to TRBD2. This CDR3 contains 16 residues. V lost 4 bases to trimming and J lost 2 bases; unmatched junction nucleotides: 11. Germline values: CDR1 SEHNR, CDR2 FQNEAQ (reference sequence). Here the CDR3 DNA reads TGTGCCAGCAGCTCCCAGGCAAGCGGGATTCCCTACGAGCAGTACTTC. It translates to CASSSQASGIPYEQYF.

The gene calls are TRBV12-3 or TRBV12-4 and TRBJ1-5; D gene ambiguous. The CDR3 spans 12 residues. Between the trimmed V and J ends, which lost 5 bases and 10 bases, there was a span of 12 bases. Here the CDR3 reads CASSTPLIPQHF. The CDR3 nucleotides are TGTGCCAGCAGTACCCCGCTGATTCCCCAGCATTTT.

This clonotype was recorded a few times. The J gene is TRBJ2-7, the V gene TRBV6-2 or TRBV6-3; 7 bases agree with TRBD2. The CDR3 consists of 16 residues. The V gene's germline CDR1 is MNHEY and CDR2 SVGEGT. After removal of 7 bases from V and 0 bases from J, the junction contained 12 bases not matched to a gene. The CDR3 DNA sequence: TGTGCCAGCACTGCCGGGTATGAGCGGGGCTCCTACGAGCAGTACTTC. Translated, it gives CASTAGYERGSYEQYF.

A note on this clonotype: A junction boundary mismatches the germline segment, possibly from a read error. The CDR3 bases are TGTGCCAGTAGTACAGTACTAGCGGGAGGGCCGGGGAATGAGCAGTTCTTT. Translating gives CASSTVLAGGPGNEQFF. The J gene is TRBJ2-1, the V gene TRBV19; 13 bases map to TRBD2. The CDR3 contains 17 residues. Germline values: CDR1 LNHDA, CDR2 SQIVND (reference sequence).

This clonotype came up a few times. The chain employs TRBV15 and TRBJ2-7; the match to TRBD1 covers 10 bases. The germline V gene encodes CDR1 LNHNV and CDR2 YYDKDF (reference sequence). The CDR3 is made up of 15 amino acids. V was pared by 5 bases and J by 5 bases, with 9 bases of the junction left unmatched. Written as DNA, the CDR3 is TGTGCCACCAGCCGCCGGGACAGGGGTTCCCACGAGCAGTACTTC. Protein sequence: CATSRRDRGSHEQYF.

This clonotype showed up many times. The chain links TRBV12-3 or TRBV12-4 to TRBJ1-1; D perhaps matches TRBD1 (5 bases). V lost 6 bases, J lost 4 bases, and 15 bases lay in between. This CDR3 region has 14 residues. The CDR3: CASSVERGFTEAFF. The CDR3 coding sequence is TGTGCCAGCAGCGTGGAAAGGGGTTTCACTGAAGCTTTCTTT.

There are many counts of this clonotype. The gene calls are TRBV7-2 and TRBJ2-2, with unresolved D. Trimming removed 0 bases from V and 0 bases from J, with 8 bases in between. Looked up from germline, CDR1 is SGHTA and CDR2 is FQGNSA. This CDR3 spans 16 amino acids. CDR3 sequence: CASSLARGANTGELFF. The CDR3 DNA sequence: TGTGCCAGCAGCTTAGCGCGAGGTGCGAACACCGGGGAGCTGTTTTTT.

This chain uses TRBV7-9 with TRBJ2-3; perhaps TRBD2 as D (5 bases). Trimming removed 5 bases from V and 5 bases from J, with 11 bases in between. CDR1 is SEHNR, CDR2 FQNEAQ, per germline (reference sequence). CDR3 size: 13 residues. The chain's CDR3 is CASSPGKEDTQYF. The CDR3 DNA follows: TGTGCCAGCAGCCCCGGGAAGGAAGATACGCAGTATTTT.

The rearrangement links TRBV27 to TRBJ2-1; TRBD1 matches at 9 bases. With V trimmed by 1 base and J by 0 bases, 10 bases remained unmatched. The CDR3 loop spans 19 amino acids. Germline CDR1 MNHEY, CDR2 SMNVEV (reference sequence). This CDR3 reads CASSLFTGGFWGSYNEQFF. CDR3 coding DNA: TGTGCCAGCAGTTTATTTACAGGGGGCTTCTGGGGCTCCTACAATGAGCAGTTCTTC.

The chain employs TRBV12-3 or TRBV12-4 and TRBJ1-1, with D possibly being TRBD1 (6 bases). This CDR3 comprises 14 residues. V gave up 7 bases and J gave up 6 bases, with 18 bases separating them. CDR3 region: CASNEQGSAAEAFF. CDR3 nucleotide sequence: TGTGCCAGCAACGAACAGGGAAGTGCAGCTGAAGCTTTCTTT.

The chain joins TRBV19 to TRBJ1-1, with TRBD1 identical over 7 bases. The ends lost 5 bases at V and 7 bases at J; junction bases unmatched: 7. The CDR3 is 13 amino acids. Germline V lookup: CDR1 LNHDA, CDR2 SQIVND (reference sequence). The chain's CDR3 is CASSASRDSEAFF. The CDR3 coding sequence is TGTGCCAGTAGTGCCTCCCGGGACAGTGAAGCTTTCTTT.